This TCR beta chain stems from a study of cytomegalovirus exposure and HLA in healthy donors. Use of 60 Vbeta and 13 Jbeta primers characterized the PCR. Measured with immunoSEQ multiplex PCR; TCRdb has only the in-frame clones, and not every one. The data show about 140,000 clones, around four fifths seen once. Broader study findings: Reportedly, fewer N-insertions than the approximately 600-donor mean appeared in an Asian-associated ancestry cluster in a later analysis. Cytomegalovirus-associated status was assigned to roughly 160 TCR beta chains.

As concerns this clone: Its antigen is undetermined. Mismatch with germline at one junction end may stem from a read error.

From germline, CDR1 is SEHNR and CDR2 FQNEAQ (reference sequence). The CDR3 consists of 16 residues. The sample comprised PBMCs. The TCR comes from a woman aged 40 to 55 in good health and CMV-seronegative. The chain couples TRBV7-9 to TRBJ2-7, with D maybe TRBD1 (5 bases). As DNA, the CDR3 is TGTTCCAGCAGCTTAGAAGGTAGGGGCCAGGTCGGGGAGCAGTACTTC. The encoded protein is CSSSLEGRGQVGEQYF.